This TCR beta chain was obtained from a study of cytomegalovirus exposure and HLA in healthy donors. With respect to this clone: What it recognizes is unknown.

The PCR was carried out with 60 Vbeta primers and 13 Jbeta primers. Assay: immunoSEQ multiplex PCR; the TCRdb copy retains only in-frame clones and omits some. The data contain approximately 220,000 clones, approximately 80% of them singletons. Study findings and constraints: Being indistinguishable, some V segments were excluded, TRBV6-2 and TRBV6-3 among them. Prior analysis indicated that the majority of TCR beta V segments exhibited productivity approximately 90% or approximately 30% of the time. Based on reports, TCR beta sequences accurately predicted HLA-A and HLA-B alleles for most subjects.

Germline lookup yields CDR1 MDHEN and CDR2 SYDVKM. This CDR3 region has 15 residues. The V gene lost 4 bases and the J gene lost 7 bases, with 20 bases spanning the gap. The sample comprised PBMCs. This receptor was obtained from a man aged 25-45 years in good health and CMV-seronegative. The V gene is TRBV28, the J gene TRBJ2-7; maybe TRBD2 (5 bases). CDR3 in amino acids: CASSYGRIGGWEQYF. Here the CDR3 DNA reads TGTGCCAGCAGTTATGGTCGGATAGGAGGATGGGAGCAGTACTTC.